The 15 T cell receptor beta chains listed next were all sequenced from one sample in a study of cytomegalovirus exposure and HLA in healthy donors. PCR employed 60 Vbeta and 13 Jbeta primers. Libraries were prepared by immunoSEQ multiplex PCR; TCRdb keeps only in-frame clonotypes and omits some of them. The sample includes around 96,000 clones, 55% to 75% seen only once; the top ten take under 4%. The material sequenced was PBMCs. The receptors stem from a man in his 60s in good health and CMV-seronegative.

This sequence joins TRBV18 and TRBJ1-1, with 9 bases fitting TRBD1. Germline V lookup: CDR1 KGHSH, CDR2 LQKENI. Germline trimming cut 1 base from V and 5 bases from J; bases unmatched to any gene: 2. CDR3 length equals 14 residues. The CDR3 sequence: CASSPLGQGTEAFF. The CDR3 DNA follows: TGTGCCAGCTCACCACTCGGACAGGGGACTGAAGCTTTCTTT.

The CDR3 spells CASRNRWQTQYF. The CDR3 DNA is TGTGCCAGCAGGAACAGATGGCAGACCCAGTACTTC. The chain carries TRBV28 and TRBJ2-5; the D is unclear. The CDR3 consists of 12 residues. Germline CDR1 MDHEN, CDR2 SYDVKM. V dropped 6 bases and J dropped 6 bases, with 11 bases sitting between them.

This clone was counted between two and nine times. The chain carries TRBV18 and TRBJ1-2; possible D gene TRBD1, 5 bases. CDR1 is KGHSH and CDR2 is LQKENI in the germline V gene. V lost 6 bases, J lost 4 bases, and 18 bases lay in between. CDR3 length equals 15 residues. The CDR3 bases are TGTGCCAGCTCCCCAGGGCAGATCGGAGGCTATGGCTACACCTTC. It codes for CASSPGQIGGYGYTF. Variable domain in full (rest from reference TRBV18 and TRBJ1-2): NAGVMQNPRHLVRRRGQEARLRCSPMKGHSHVYWYRQLPEEGLKFMVYLQKENIIDESGMPKERFSAEFPKEGPSILRIQQVVRGDSAAYFCASSPGQIGGYGYTFGSGTRLTVV.

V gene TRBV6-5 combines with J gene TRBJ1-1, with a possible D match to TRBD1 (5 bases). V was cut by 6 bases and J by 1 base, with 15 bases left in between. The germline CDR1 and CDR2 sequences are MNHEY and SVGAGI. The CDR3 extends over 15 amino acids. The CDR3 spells CASRKQDRPNTEAFF. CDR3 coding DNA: TGTGCCAGCAGAAAACAAGACAGACCGAACACTGAAGCTTTCTTT.

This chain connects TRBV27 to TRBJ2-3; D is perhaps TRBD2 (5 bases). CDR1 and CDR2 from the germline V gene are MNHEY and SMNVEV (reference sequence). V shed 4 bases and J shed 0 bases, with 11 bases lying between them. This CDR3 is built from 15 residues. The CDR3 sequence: CASSYSGPSTDTQYF. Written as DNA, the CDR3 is TGTGCCAGCAGTTACAGCGGACCTAGCACAGATACGCAGTATTTT.

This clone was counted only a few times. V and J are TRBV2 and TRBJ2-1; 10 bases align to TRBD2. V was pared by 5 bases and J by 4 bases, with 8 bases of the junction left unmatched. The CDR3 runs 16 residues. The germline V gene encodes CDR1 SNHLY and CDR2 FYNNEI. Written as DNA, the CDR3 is TGTGCCAGCAGTCTCCCAACTAGCGGGGAATACAATGAGCAGTTCTTC. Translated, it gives CASSLPTSGEYNEQFF.

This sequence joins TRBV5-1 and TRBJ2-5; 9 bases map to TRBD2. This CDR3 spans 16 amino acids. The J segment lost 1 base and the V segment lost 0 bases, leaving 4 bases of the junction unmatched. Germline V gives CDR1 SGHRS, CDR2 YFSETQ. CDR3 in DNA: TGCGCCAGCAGCTTGGGACTAGCGGCGGCCCAAGAGACCCAGTACTTC. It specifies CASSLGLAAAQETQYF.

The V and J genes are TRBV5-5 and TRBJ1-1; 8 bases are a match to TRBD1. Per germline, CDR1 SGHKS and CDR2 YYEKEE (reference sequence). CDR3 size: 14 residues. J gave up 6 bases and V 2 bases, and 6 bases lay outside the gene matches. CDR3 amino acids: CASSLSTGAAEAFF. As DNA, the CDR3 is TGTGCCAGCAGCTTATCGACAGGGGCCGCTGAAGCTTTCTTT.

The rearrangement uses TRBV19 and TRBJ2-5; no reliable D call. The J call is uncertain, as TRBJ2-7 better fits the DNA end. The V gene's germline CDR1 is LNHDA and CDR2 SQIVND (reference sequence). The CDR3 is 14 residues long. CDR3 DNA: TGTGCCAGTAGTATAGTGGCGGCTAACTACGAGCAGTACTTC. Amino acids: CASSIVAANYEQYF.

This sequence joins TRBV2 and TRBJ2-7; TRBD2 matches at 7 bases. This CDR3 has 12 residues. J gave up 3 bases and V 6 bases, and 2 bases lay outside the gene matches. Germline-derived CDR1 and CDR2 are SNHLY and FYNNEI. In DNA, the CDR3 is TGTGCCAGCAGGGGGACTATCTACGAGCAGTACTTC. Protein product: CASRGTIYEQYF.

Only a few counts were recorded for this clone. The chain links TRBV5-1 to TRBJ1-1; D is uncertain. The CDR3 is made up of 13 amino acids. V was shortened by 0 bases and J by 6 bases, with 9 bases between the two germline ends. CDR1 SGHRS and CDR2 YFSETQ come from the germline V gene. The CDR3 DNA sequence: TGCGCCAGCAGCTTGGAGTCTACGGCTGAAGCTTTCTTT. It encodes CASSLESTAEAFF.

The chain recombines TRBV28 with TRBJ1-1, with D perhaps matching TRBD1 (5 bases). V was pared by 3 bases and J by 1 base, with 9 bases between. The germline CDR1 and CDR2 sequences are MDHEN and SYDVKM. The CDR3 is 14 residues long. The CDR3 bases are TGTGCCAGCAGTTTGTTCAGGGCGAACACTGAAGCTTTCTTT. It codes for CASSLFRANTEAFF.

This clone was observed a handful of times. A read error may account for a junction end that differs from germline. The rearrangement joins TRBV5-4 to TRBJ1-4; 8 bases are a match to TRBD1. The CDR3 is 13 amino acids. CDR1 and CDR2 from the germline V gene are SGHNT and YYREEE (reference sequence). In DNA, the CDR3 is TGCGCCAGCAGCCGGGACAGGAATGAAAAACTGTTTTTT. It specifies CASSRDRNEKLFF.

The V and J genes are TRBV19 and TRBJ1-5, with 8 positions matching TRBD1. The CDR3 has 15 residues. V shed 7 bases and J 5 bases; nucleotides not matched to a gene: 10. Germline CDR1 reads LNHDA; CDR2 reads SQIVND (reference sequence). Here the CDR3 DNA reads TGTGCCAGTATCATTACGCAGGGGGCCCATCAGCCCCAGCATTTT. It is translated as CASIITQGAHQPQHF.

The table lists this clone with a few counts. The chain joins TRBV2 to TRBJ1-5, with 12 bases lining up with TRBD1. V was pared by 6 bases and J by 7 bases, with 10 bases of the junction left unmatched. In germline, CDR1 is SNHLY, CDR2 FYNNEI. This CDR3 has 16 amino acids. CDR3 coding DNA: TGTGCCAGCAGGCCGTCCGGGACAGGGGGCGGGCAGCCCCAGCATTTT. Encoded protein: CASRPSGTGGGQPQHF.